These 30 T cell receptor beta chains share one sample of origin, sequenced in a study of CD8 T cells in ankylosing spondylitis. TCRdb recomputed calls from the 5' RACE reads with MiXCR, one row per CDR3 protein. The sample records approximately 250,000 distinct CDR3 sequences, approximately 7.6% being singletons. Input material: blood, either unsorted or a sorted T cell fraction (not recorded which). These receptor sequences come from a female donor with ankylosing spondylitis or in good health (not recorded which).

Many counts were recorded for this clonotype. V gene TRBV7-2 combines with J gene TRBJ1-5; a weak D match, TRBD1 (5 bases). The CDR3 sequence is 15 residues long. Trimming pared 5 bases from V and 4 bases from J, leaving 15 bases between. Germline lookup yields CDR1 SGHTA and CDR2 FQGNSA. The CDR3 bases are TGTGCCAGCAGCCAGCGGGGGGTGTTTAATCAGCCCCAGCATTTT. Its translation is CASSQRGVFNQPQHF.

This clonotype was seen many times. V and J are TRBV12-3 or TRBV12-4 and TRBJ2-7; 13 nucleotides match TRBD2. The CDR3 is made up of 15 amino acids. Germline trimming cut 5 bases from V and 2 bases from J; bases unmatched to any gene: 3. CDR3: CASSPGLAGTYEQYF. DNA of the CDR3: TGTGCCAGCAGTCCGGGACTAGCGGGGACCTACGAGCAGTACTTC.

This clonotype was seen many times. The chain joins TRBV20-1 to TRBJ2-3, with D tentatively TRBD2 (5 bases). V was cut by 6 bases and J by 3 bases, with 19 bases left in between. The germline V gene encodes CDR1 DFQATT and CDR2 SNEGSKA (reference sequence). This CDR3 is built from 15 residues. The CDR3 is CSAHLRAGRTDTQYF. DNA of the CDR3: TGCAGTGCCCACCTTAGGGCGGGTCGAACAGATACGCAGTATTTT.

The J gene is TRBJ2-5, the V gene TRBV5-1, with D perhaps matching TRBD1 (5 bases). CDR1 and CDR2 (germline): SGHRS, YFSETQ. The V end lost 6 bases, the J end lost 4 bases, and 10 bases lay between the germline ends. This CDR3 region has 12 residues. For the CDR3, the DNA is TGCGCCAGCAAGGGGTCGGGAGAGACCCAGTACTTC. Translating it yields CASKGSGETQYF.

This clonotype was observed a few times. The chain has TRBV2 and TRBJ2-7; D remains ambiguous. V was pared by 4 bases and J by 4 bases, with 8 bases between. The CDR3 sequence is 12 residues long. The germline gives CDR1 SNHLY, CDR2 FYNNEI. CDR3 bases: TGTGCCAGCAGTGTTGGGTTTTACGAGCAGTACTTC. Protein product: CASSVGFYEQYF.

The chain has TRBV5-1 and TRBJ2-1; weak D call: TRBD1 (6 bases). The germline V and J ends were trimmed by 0 bases and 7 bases, with 11 bases remaining between them. Germline V lookup: CDR1 SGHRS, CDR2 YFSETQ. The CDR3 contains 14 residues. CDR3 in DNA: TGCGCCAGCAGCTTGGTCGGACAGAAAAATGAGCAGTTCTTC. Its protein product is CASSLVGQKNEQFF.

This clonotype has a count of ten or more. CDR3 amino acids: CASSLGTLQETQYF. The CDR3 coding sequence is TGCGCCAGCAGCTTGGGGACTCTCCAAGAGACCCAGTACTTC. The chain has TRBV5-1 and TRBJ2-5, with D possibly matching TRBD2 (5 bases). This CDR3 has 14 amino acids. From germline, CDR1 is SGHRS and CDR2 YFSETQ. The V gene lost 0 bases and the J gene lost 1 base, with 7 bases spanning the gap.

This clonotype was counted at least ten times. This chain connects TRBV7-2 to TRBJ2-5, with D possibly matching TRBD2 (6 bases). This CDR3 contains 15 residues. Germline CDR1 is SGHTA and CDR2 is FQGNSA. Trimming stripped 5 bases from V and 5 bases from J, with 18 bases between. CDR3 coding DNA: TGTGCCAGCAGCCTATCGGGAGTGGGTAGGGAGACCCAGTACTTC. Its protein is CASSLSGVGRETQYF.

This clonotype was seen repeatedly, ten times or more. CDR3 in amino acids: CASSLVLGQGGDTQYF. The CDR3 DNA sequence: TGTGCCAGCAGCTTAGTTCTCGGACAGGGGGGTGATACGCAGTATTTT. This chain links TRBV7-2 with TRBJ2-3; 10 bases are a match to TRBD1. The V and J ends lost 1 base and 6 bases, in that order; junction bases with no gene match: 7. Per germline, CDR1 SGHTA and CDR2 FQGNSA. The CDR3 contains 16 residues. The variable domain in full, with the rest retrieved from reference TRBV7-2 and TRBJ2-3, is GAGVSQSPSNKVTEKGKDVELRCDPISGHTALYWYRQSLGQGLEFLIYFQGNSAPDKSGLPSDRFSAERTGGSVSTLTIQRTQQEDSAVYLCASSLVLGQGGDTQYFGPGTRLTVL.

This clonotype was found many times. V gene TRBV12-3 or TRBV12-4 combines with J gene TRBJ1-1; D unclear. CDR3 length: 14 amino acids. V was shortened by 5 bases and J by 1 base, with 11 bases between the two germline ends. CDR3 sequence reads: CASSAGPQNTEAFF. As DNA, the CDR3 is TGTGCCAGCAGTGCCGGACCGCAGAACACTGAAGCTTTCTTT.

This clonotype occurred many times. This rearrangement joins TRBV6-1 to TRBJ2-7; the D gene is possibly TRBD2 (6 bases). This CDR3 region has 16 residues. Germline assignment: CDR1 MNHNS and CDR2 SASEGT. V was cut by 5 bases and J by 4 bases, with 21 bases left in between. CDR3: CASSLTAPGVSYEQYF. CDR3 nucleotide sequence: TGTGCCAGCAGTCTCACCGCCCCGGGGGTTTCTTACGAGCAGTACTTC.

This clonotype was observed at least ten times. The chain uses TRBV7-2 and TRBJ1-2, with D unresolved. Germline V CDR1 and CDR2: SGHTA, FQGNSA. There are 13 residues in the CDR3. V shed 4 bases and J shed 4 bases, with 10 bases lying between them. In DNA form, the CDR3 reads TGTGCCAGCAGCTCCACACGACTCTATGGCTACACCTTC. Protein product: CASSSTRLYGYTF.

This clonotype has at least ten counts. This chain links TRBV20-1 with TRBJ1-1; D may be TRBD1 (6 bases). V gave up 4 bases and J gave up 3 bases, with 12 bases separating them. CDR3 length: 13 residues. Per germline, CDR1 DFQATT and CDR2 SNEGSKA (reference sequence). This chain's CDR3 is CSATGDRDTEAFF. The CDR3 DNA reads TGCAGTGCTACAGGGGATAGGGACACTGAAGCTTTCTTT.

The table lists this clonotype with many counts. The chain employs TRBV5-5 and TRBJ2-5; 7 nucleotides match TRBD2. The V gene's germline CDR1 is SGHKS and CDR2 YYEKEE (reference sequence). The CDR3 has 14 amino acids. Trimming took 2 bases from V and 1 from J; bases not matched to a gene: 2. In DNA form, the CDR3 reads TGTGCCAGCAGCTTCGGCGGGAGCCAAGAGACCCAGTACTTC. This translates into CASSFGGSQETQYF.

The rearrangement joins TRBV29-1 to TRBJ2-1, with 8 bases fitting TRBD2. V lost 4 bases to trimming and J lost 6 bases; unmatched junction nucleotides: 8. This CDR3 spans 14 amino acids. Germline V lookup: CDR1 SQVTM, CDR2 ANQGSEA. For the CDR3, the DNA is TGCAGCGTTGGGTTAGAGCGGGAGTGCAATGAGCAGTTCTTC. This sequence encodes CSVGLERECNEQFF.

The J gene is TRBJ1-2, the V gene TRBV28, with TRBD1 as a possible D gene (5 bases). The germline V gene has CDR1 MDHEN and CDR2 SYDVKM. The CDR3 contains 14 residues. Trimming pared 9 bases from V and 2 bases from J, leaving 16 bases between. DNA of the CDR3: TGTGCCAGGGGCTTCAGGGCCCTCAACTATGGCTACACCTTC. Translated, it gives CARGFRALNYGYTF.

This clonotype has a count of ten or more. The gene calls are TRBV11-3 and TRBJ1-2, with 9 bases that match TRBD1. The junction had 14 bases not matched to a gene; V was cut back by 5 bases and J by 4 bases. CDR1 and CDR2 (germline): SGHNT, YENEEA. CDR3 length: 17 residues. The chain's CDR3 is CASSLRKGQGTPYGYTF. CDR3 DNA sequence: TGTGCCAGCAGCCTCCGAAAGGGACAGGGAACCCCCTATGGCTACACCTTC. Full variable domain (remainder filled in from reference TRBV11-3 and TRBJ1-2): EAGVVQSPRYKIIEKKQPVAFWCNPISGHNTLYWYLQNLGQGPELLIRYENEEAVDDSQLPKDRFSAERLKGVDSTLKIQPAELGDSAVYLCASSLRKGQGTPYGYTFGSGTRLTVV.

In this sample, this clonotype turned up many times. The chain links TRBV9 to TRBJ2-1, with D unresolved. Per the germline V gene, CDR1 is SGDLS and CDR2 is YYNGEE. Between the trimmed V and J ends, which lost 0 bases and 7 bases, there was a span of 8 bases. CDR3 length equals 13 residues. The CDR3 region has the DNA TGTGCCAGCAGCGTAGTCCCCCGGAATGAGCAGTTCTTC. It yields the protein CASSVVPRNEQFF.

This clonotype occurred many times. This sequence joins TRBV12-3 or TRBV12-4 and TRBJ1-3, with 10 bases fitting TRBD1. The CDR3 spans 15 residues. V lost 8 bases and J lost 4; bases outside the gene matches: 8. CDR3 coding DNA: TGTGCCAGCGGAACCGGGACAGGGGTCGGAAACACCATATATTTT. Residues: CASGTGTGVGNTIYF.

This clonotype came up many times. V gene TRBV5-1 combines with J gene TRBJ1-6; perhaps TRBD1 as D (6 bases). The CDR3 has 15 residues. CDR1 is SGHRS, CDR2 YFSETQ, per germline. Trimming removed 1 base at V and 7 bases at J, with 12 bases between. CDR3 nucleotide sequence: TGCGCCAGCAGCTTGTCGACAGGCTCCAATTCACCCCTCCACTTT. It codes for CASSLSTGSNSPLHF.

Ten or more counts support this clonotype. The chain carries TRBV5-1 and TRBJ1-1; D is unresolved. V was trimmed by 1 base and J by 2 bases, leaving 9 bases between them. The germline gives CDR1 SGHRS, CDR2 YFSETQ. The CDR3 is made up of 14 amino acids. The CDR3 region has the DNA TGCGCCAGCAGCTTGCTCCTTCAAAACACTGAAGCTTTCTTT. Amino acid sequence: CASSLLLQNTEAFF.

This clonotype was detected many times. The chain combines TRBV6-4 with TRBJ1-5; D is ambiguous. V was pared by 2 bases and J by 9 bases, with 8 bases between. Germline-derived CDR1 and CDR2 are MRHNA and SNTAGT. CDR3 length: 12 residues. The CDR3 sequence is CASSDTRWPQHF. The CDR3 DNA is TGTGCCAGCAGTGACACGCGGTGGCCCCAGCATTTT.

This clonotype has at least ten counts. J is TRBJ2-1 and V is TRBV6-2 or TRBV6-3, with D hard to call. The V end lost 2 bases, the J end lost 14 bases, and 16 bases lay between the germline ends. The CDR3 runs to 13 residues. Germline V gene lookup returns CDR1 MNHEY and CDR2 SVGEGT. The CDR3 bases are TGTGCCAGCAGTTACCTGTCCCCCAAGGAAAAGTTCTTC. This translates into CASSYLSPKEKFF.

The chain couples TRBV20-1 to TRBJ1-4; 7 bases are shared with TRBD1. The CDR3 is made up of 13 amino acids. Per the germline V gene, CDR1 is DFQATT and CDR2 is SNEGSKA (reference sequence). J gave up 4 bases and V 6 bases, and 5 bases lay outside the gene matches. This chain's CDR3 is CSAPGTDNEKLFF. As DNA, the CDR3 is TGCAGTGCCCCCGGGACAGATAATGAAAAACTGTTTTTT.

This clonotype appeared a few times. The V gene is TRBV5-1, the J gene TRBJ2-3, with D possibly being TRBD1 (6 bases). Deletions cut 6 bases from V and 2 bases from J, with 10 bases between. Germline lookup yields CDR1 SGHRS and CDR2 YFSETQ. This CDR3 has 13 amino acids. CDR3 DNA sequence: TGCGCCAGCAACGGGGACAACACAGATACGCAGTATTTT. Encoded protein: CASNGDNTDTQYF.

There are many counts of this clonotype. The V and J genes are TRBV20-1 and TRBJ1-3, with D possibly TRBD1 on 5 matching bases. V was clipped by 3 bases and J by 4 bases, with 10 bases between them. CDR1 DFQATT and CDR2 SNEGSKA come from the germline V gene (reference sequence). The CDR3 contains 13 residues. The CDR3, as DNA: TGCAGTGCTAGCCCAGGGAACGGAAACACCATATATTTT. Translating gives CSASPGNGNTIYF.

The table lists this clonotype with a few counts. This chain links TRBV7-2 with TRBJ2-5; 12 positions match TRBD2. Germline CDR1 and CDR2: SGHTA and FQGNSA. Losses at the gene ends were 5 bases for V and 4 bases for J; bases not matched to a gene: 5. The CDR3 is 15 residues long. CDR3 protein: CASSATSGRLETQYF. The CDR3 DNA follows: TGTGCCAGCAGCGCGACTAGCGGGAGACTAGAGACCCAGTACTTC. The full variable domain, in which reference TRBV7-2 and TRBJ2-5 provide the parts outside the CDR3, is GAGVSQSPSNKVTEKGKDVELRCDPISGHTALYWYRQSLGQGLEFLIYFQGNSAPDKSGLPSDRFSAERTGGSVSTLTIQRTQQEDSAVYLCASSATSGRLETQYFGPGTRLLVL.

At least ten counts were recorded for this clonotype. The chain uses TRBV2 and TRBJ2-3, with 11 bases matching TRBD2. Looked up from germline, CDR1 is SNHLY and CDR2 is FYNNEI. J was trimmed by 2 bases and V by 1 base; bases with no gene match: 8. This CDR3 comprises 18 residues. The CDR3: CASSEEVASGGPTDTQYF. CDR3 nucleotide sequence: TGTGCCAGCAGTGAAGAGGTCGCTAGCGGGGGGCCCACAGATACGCAGTATTTT.

Ten or more counts support this clonotype. The V gene is TRBV6-2 or TRBV6-3, the J gene TRBJ1-2; no firm D call. The CDR3 loop spans 14 amino acids. Per the germline V gene, CDR1 is MNHEY and CDR2 is SVGEGT. V lost 0 bases, J lost 3 bases, and 8 bases lay in between. CDR3 loop: CASSYSTGYYGYTF. The CDR3 nucleotides are TGTGCCAGCAGTTACTCGACTGGCTACTATGGCTACACCTTC.

In regard to this clonotype: This sequence may be a read error, since a much larger clone differs from it by one base. The chain employs TRBV19 and TRBJ2-1, with D uncertain. This CDR3 is built from 14 residues. Per germline, CDR1 LNHDA and CDR2 SQIVND (reference sequence). The CDR3: CASSISFTYSEQFF. The DNA for the CDR3 is TGTGCCAGTAGTATATCCTTCACCTACAGTGAGCAGTTCTTC.